This T cell receptor (beta chain) was recovered during a study of T cells in Graves' hyperthyroidism and ophthalmopathy. The germline V gene has CDR1 DFQATT and CDR2 SNEGSKA (reference sequence). This CDR3 is 14 amino acids long. V trimming: 4 bases; J trimming: 4 bases; junction bases outside the gene matches: 9. Authors of the study amplified TCR beta CDR3 regions from RNA transcripts. HTBI primers were the set used in a first-round RT-PCR of the TCR CDR3. One entry per CDR3 protein results from TCRdb running MiXCR on the multiplex PCR reads. The sample includes fewer than 450,000 distinct CDR3 sequences, about a sixth of them seen just once. This clonotype has more than one count but fewer than ten.

Sequenced sample: blood. This TCR was sampled from a woman in her twenties or thirties with Graves' hyperthyroidism that later progressed to Graves' ophthalmopathy. The rearrangement links TRBV20-1 to TRBJ2-5; TRBD2 matches 7 bases. The CDR3 DNA sequence: TGCAGTGCTACCCCTAGCGGTAGGGGAGAGACCCAGTACTTC. This gives the protein CSATPSGRGETQYF.